The 18 T cell receptor beta chains given below trace back to one sample, sequenced in a study of post-analysis software for immune sequencing data (dated by TCRdb to between 2015 and 2017). Overall results and qualifications from the work: Patients showed significantly higher frequencies than controls for roughly five TRBV segments, among them TRBV5-6, TRBV5-1 and TRBV20-1.

The method was PCR. TCRdb lists the instrument as Illumina HiSeq 2500. Unique molecular identifiers were incorporated into TCR beta cDNA libraries to reduce PCR and sequencing biases. Clones were called with MiXCR by TCRdb after fastp trimmed the public reads at Q25, and only in-frame beta chains were retained. For every CDR3 protein sequence, its rows merge into one entry that carries the most common genes and DNA. The sample records fewer than 850,000 distinct CDR3 sequences, about 32% of which are singletons. The top ten hold around 0.6% of the sample. No antigen has been identified for these receptors. Sequencing was done on a sample of blood. These receptors all stem from a girl aged 10 to 17 with multiple sclerosis.

This clonotype was counted between two and nine times. The chain couples TRBV25-1 to TRBJ2-7; possibly TRBD1 or TRBD2 for D (5 bases each). The germline CDR1 and CDR2 sequences are MGHDK and SYGVNS. CDR3 length: 13 residues. The V end was cut by 6 bases, the J end by 6 bases, with 15 bases between. CDR3: CASSLGPLGEQYF. The DNA for the CDR3 is TGTGCCAGCAGCCTGGGACCCTTGGGCGAGCAGTACTTC.

This clonotype was recorded a few times. The V gene is TRBV4-3, the J gene TRBJ2-7, with D tentatively TRBD1 or TRBD2 (6 bases each). The germline gives CDR1 LGHNA, CDR2 YSLEER. V was shortened by 4 bases and J by 3 bases, with 10 bases between the two germline ends. CDR3 length equals 13 residues. For the CDR3, the DNA is TGCGCCAGCAGCCGGGGGGCCCTCTACGAGCAGTACTTC. Its translation is CASSRGALYEQYF.

The J gene is TRBJ2-5, the V gene TRBV21-1; the D call in the table, TRBD1, was not verified against the DNA. TRBV21-1 is tagged as a pseudogene. The CDR3 spans 13 residues. The CDR3 region is CASSKNEGETQYF. CDR3 coding DNA: TGTGCCAGCAGCAAAAATGAGGGGGAGACCCAGTACTTC.

CDR3 region: CSAGLREVEKLFF. The CDR3 region has the DNA TGCAGTGCTGGACTCAGGGAGGTTGAAAAACTGTTTTTT. The rearrangement joins TRBV20-1 to TRBJ1-4, with D maybe TRBD1 (5 bases). Germline V gene data show CDR1 as DFQATT and CDR2 as SNEGSKA (reference sequence). The CDR3 has 13 amino acids. V lost 5 bases and J 7 bases, leaving 14 bases between the germline ends.

The chain is built from TRBV20-1 and TRBJ2-1; D gene ambiguous. The CDR3 runs to 14 residues. CDR1 DFQATT and CDR2 SNEGSKA come from the germline V gene (reference sequence). Between the trimmed V and J ends, which lost 5 bases and 6 bases, there was a span of 17 bases. The CDR3 here is CSAPRTSPSNEQFF. The CDR3 region has the DNA TGCAGTGCTCCTCGAACGTCTCCGAGCAATGAGCAGTTCTTC.

This clonotype occurred a few times. The chain recombines TRBV29-1 with TRBJ1-2; D is unresolved. CDR3 length equals 10 residues. V lost 5 bases to trimming and J lost 3 bases, with 4 bases between them. The germline CDR1 and CDR2 sequences are SQVTM and ANQGSEA. For the CDR3, the DNA is TGCAGCGTTTACGACTATGGCTACACCTTC. It codes for CSVYDYGYTF.

This chain uses TRBV7-9 with TRBJ1-5; D may be TRBD1 (5 bases). Deletions cut 3 bases from V and 9 bases from J, with 12 bases between. The CDR3 is made up of 13 amino acids. CDR1 is SEHNR, CDR2 FQNEAQ, per germline (reference sequence). The CDR3 sequence: CASSLAGSGPQHF. For the CDR3, the DNA is TGTGCCAGCAGCTTGGCAGGGTCAGGGCCCCAGCATTTT.

The chain joins TRBV9 to TRBJ2-3; tentative D call: TRBD2 (5 bases). V gave up 2 bases and J gave up 5 bases, with 12 bases separating them. The CDR3 length is 14 residues. Germline V gene data show CDR1 as SGDLS and CDR2 as YYNGEE. CDR3 residues: CASSVMTGGDTQYF. For the CDR3, the DNA is TGTGCCAGCAGCGTTATGACTGGAGGAGATACGCAGTATTTT.

This clonotype was observed a few times. The V gene is TRBV20-1, the J gene TRBJ1-2; 10 bases are shared with TRBD1. The length of the CDR3 is 13 residues. V was clipped by 3 bases and J by 6 bases; unmatched bases: 4. CDR1 is DFQATT, CDR2 SNEGSKA, per germline (reference sequence). In DNA form, the CDR3 reads TGCAGTGCTAGGTCCGGACAGGGGGATGGCTACACCTTC. Encoded protein: CSARSGQGDGYTF.

The chain combines TRBV15 with TRBJ2-7, with D maybe TRBD1 (5 bases). This CDR3 has 13 residues. CDR1 and CDR2 from the germline V gene are LNHNV and YYDKDF (reference sequence). Trimming pared 5 bases from V and 3 bases from J, leaving 11 bases between. CDR3 loop: CATSRRTNYEQYF. The CDR3, as DNA: TGTGCCACCAGCCGACGGACAAACTACGAGCAGTACTTC.

This clonotype was observed a few times. The V call is TRBV7-9, the J call TRBJ1-2; 9 nucleotides align to TRBD1. V shed 11 bases, J shed 5 bases, and the junction held 15 bases outside the gene matches. Germline CDR1 reads SEHNR; CDR2 reads FQNEAQ (reference sequence). This CDR3 is built from 15 residues. In DNA, the CDR3 is TGTGCCTCACTCCTAGGGGACAGGGCTGATTATGGCTACACCTTC. Its protein product is CASLLGDRADYGYTF.

The V call is TRBV29-1, the J call TRBJ2-1; D is perhaps TRBD1 (5 bases). The V and J ends lost 3 bases and 12 bases respectively, with 12 bases between them. CDR3 length: 11 residues. Germline-derived CDR1 and CDR2 are SQVTM and ANQGSEA. This CDR3 reads CSVEAKGRQFF. CDR3 DNA sequence: TGCAGCGTTGAGGCCAAGGGGCGGCAGTTCTTC.

The chain carries TRBV14 and TRBJ2-3; D call uncertain. Germline CDR1 and CDR2: SGHDN and FVKESK. There are 14 residues in the CDR3. Deletions cut 4 bases from V and 2 bases from J, with 10 bases between. The CDR3 DNA follows: TGTGCCAGCAGCCCTCCCCTTCCCACAGATACGCAGTATTTT. Translation: CASSPPLPTDTQYF.

The chain is built from TRBV6-5 and TRBJ1-1; D is uncertain. V shed 3 bases and J shed 3 bases, with 11 bases lying between them. Germline-derived CDR1 and CDR2 are MNHEY and SVGAGI. This CDR3 has 14 residues. The CDR3, as DNA: TGTGCCAGCAGTTATCGAGAAATGGACACTGAAGCTTTCTTT. It translates to CASSYREMDTEAFF.

J is TRBJ1-2 and V is TRBV6-2 or TRBV6-3; D uncertain. Trimming took off 0 bases at V and 4 bases at J, with 9 bases between the two ends. The CDR3 consists of 14 residues. CDR1 and CDR2 (germline): MNHEY, SVGEGT. The CDR3 region has the DNA TGTGCCAGCAGTTACTCGGGGAGGCTCTATGGCTACACCTTC. Translation: CASSYSGRLYGYTF.

The chain is built from TRBV29-1 and TRBJ2-1; no definite D call. The CDR3 contains 12 residues. Germline loops: CDR1 SQVTM, CDR2 ANQGSEA. Trimming shortened V by 4 bases and J by 7 bases, and 11 bases separated the two germline ends. This CDR3 reads CSVGRVGNEQFF. CDR3 in DNA: TGCAGCGTTGGTAGGGTGGGAAATGAGCAGTTCTTC.

The gene calls are TRBV28 and TRBJ2-1, with 9 bases lining up with TRBD1. Trimming at V came to 8 bases and at J to 6 bases, leaving 11 bases not matched to a gene. This CDR3 is 15 amino acids long. Germline V gene lookup returns CDR1 MDHEN and CDR2 SYDVKM. Here the CDR3 DNA reads TGTGCCAGCGCGCCCCGGACAGGGGTTCCCAATGAGCAGTTCTTC. This encodes CASAPRTGVPNEQFF.

J is TRBJ2-7 and V is TRBV6-5, with a weak D call TRBD1 (5 bases). Germline V lookup: CDR1 MNHEY, CDR2 SVGAGI. This CDR3 is 16 amino acids long. Trimming removed 2 bases from V and 3 bases from J, with 17 bases in between. The CDR3 DNA is TGTGCCAGCAGTTACGGCCCTGGACACCTAGGCTACGAGCAGTACTTC. This translates into CASSYGPGHLGYEQYF.